The 14 T cell receptor beta chains below were found in one sample sequenced in a study of T cell responses to AZD1222 COVID-19 vaccine. The table came from immunoSEQ multiplex PCR; TCRdb's copy has only in-frame clones and leaves some out. Of roughly 120,000 clones in the sample, 75% to 90% are singletons; the top ten hold approximately 4%. The sample in question was peripheral blood, obtained on day 0 of MenACWY control vaccination. The receptors shown here come from an adult in good health.

The chain is built from TRBV24-1 and TRBJ2-5, with 8 bases fitting TRBD1. The V segment lost 3 bases and the J segment 3 bases; nucleotides outside the gene matches: 8. Germline V gene lookup returns CDR1 KGHDR and CDR2 SFDVKD. This CDR3 comprises 16 residues. CDR3 region: CATSDLGQGLEETQYF. DNA for the CDR3: TGTGCCACCAGTGATCTTGGACAGGGCTTGGAAGAGACCCAGTACTTC.

The rearrangement uses TRBV18 and TRBJ1-4; D perhaps matches TRBD1 (5 bases). The CDR3 totals 14 residues. V was shortened by 3 bases and J by 5 bases, with 10 bases between the two germline ends. Germline-derived CDR1 and CDR2 are KGHSH and LQKENI. CDR3 amino acids: CASSPWDGNEKLFF. The CDR3, as DNA: TGTGCCAGCTCACCCTGGGACGGAAATGAAAAACTGTTTTTT.

The V and J genes are TRBV2 and TRBJ2-2, with TRBD2 matching 8 bases. The CDR3 is 15 residues long. The V and J ends lost 8 bases and 0 bases, in that order; junction bases with no gene match: 5. Germline values: CDR1 SNHLY, CDR2 FYNNEI. CDR3 DNA: TGTGCCAGCTACCGGACTAGCTCGAACACCGGGGAGCTGTTTTTT. Translation gives CASYRTSSNTGELFF.

The chain has TRBV5-1 and TRBJ2-5, with 9 bases identical to TRBD2. Looked up from germline, CDR1 is SGHRS and CDR2 is YFSETQ. The CDR3 is 15 residues long. After removal of 4 bases from V and 2 bases from J, the junction contained 6 bases not matched to a gene. The DNA for the CDR3 is TGCGCCAGCAGCGTTCGAGCGGGGGGTCAAGAGACCCAGTACTTC. Its protein is CASSVRAGGQETQYF.

This clone was recorded only once. The rearrangement links TRBV19 to TRBJ1-5, with 7 bases identical to TRBD1. V lost 5 bases and J lost 6; bases outside the gene matches: 10. Germline V gene sequence: CDR1 LNHDA, CDR2 SQIVND (reference sequence). The CDR3 spans 15 residues. The CDR3 region has the DNA TGTGCCAGTAGTGCCACAGGGGCGTTCTCTCAGCCCCAGCATTTT. The encoded protein is CASSATGAFSQPQHF.

The rearrangement uses TRBV25-1 and TRBJ1-1, with a possible D match to TRBD1 (5 bases). Germline CDR1 is MGHDK and CDR2 is SYGVNS. This CDR3 comprises 14 residues. Trimming cost V 10 bases and J 6 bases, with 21 bases left between them. DNA of the CDR3: TGTGCCACCCAGTCGAGGGGCGCGGCCCCTGAAGCTTTCTTT. As protein: CATQSRGAAPEAFF.

This chain joins TRBV18 and TRBJ2-7; D gene uncertain. Trimming removed 2 bases from V and 2 bases from J, with 4 bases in between. From germline, CDR1 is KGHSH and CDR2 LQKENI. This CDR3 spans 12 amino acids. The chain's CDR3 is CASSPEAYEQYF. CDR3 bases: TGTGCCAGCTCACCAGAGGCCTACGAGCAGTACTTC.

The chain combines TRBV5-4 with TRBJ2-7; 12 nucleotides align to TRBD2. CDR1 and CDR2 from the germline V gene are SGHNT and YYREEE (reference sequence). This CDR3 has 16 amino acids. The junction had 6 bases not matched to a gene; V was cut back by 4 bases and J by 1 base. The CDR3 DNA follows: TGTGCCAGCAGCGCCGGACTAGCGGGGATATCCTACGAGCAGTACTTC. Its translation: CASSAGLAGISYEQYF.

This chain links TRBV6-2 or TRBV6-3 with TRBJ2-3; TRBD1 is a possible D gene (5 bases). The CDR3 length is 12 residues. Germline values: CDR1 MNHEY, CDR2 SVGEGT. The V end lost 4 bases, the J end lost 5 bases, and 7 bases lay between the germline ends. The CDR3: CASSSQVDTQYF. In DNA form, the CDR3 reads TGTGCCAGCAGTTCACAGGTAGATACGCAGTATTTT.

The rearrangement joins TRBV28 to TRBJ2-7; D possibly corresponds to TRBD1 (6 bases). The length of the CDR3 is 14 residues. Germline V gene data show CDR1 as MDHEN and CDR2 as SYDVKM. V lost 2 bases and J lost 4, with 12 bases in between. CDR3 sequence reads: CASSLRQGRYEQYF. The CDR3 bases are TGTGCCAGCAGTTTACGGCAGGGGCGTTACGAGCAGTACTTC.

The V gene is TRBV24-1, the J gene TRBJ2-3, with 15 nucleotides matching TRBD2. Losses at the gene ends were 4 bases for V and 6 bases for J; bases not matched to a gene: 16. The germline CDR1 and CDR2 sequences are KGHDR and SFDVKD. The CDR3 spans 20 residues. This chain's CDR3 is CATSDSGTSGGLLRLDTQYF. The CDR3 nucleotides read TGTGCCACCAGTGACTCAGGGACTAGCGGGGGGTTACTGCGATTGGATACGCAGTATTTT.

This clone has a handful of counts. V is TRBV7-2 and J is TRBJ2-3; D ambiguous. Trimming took 2 bases from V and 4 from J, leaving 1 base between them. Germline lookup yields CDR1 SGHTA and CDR2 FQGNSA. The CDR3 loop spans 11 amino acids. The CDR3 sequence: CASSLSDTQYF. CDR3 nucleotide sequence: TGTGCCAGCAGCTTATCAGATACGCAGTATTTT. Supplemented by reference TRBV7-2 and TRBJ2-3, the full variable domain reads GAGVSQSPSNKVTEKGKDVELRCDPISGHTALYWYRQSLGQGLEFLIYFQGNSAPDKSGLPSDRFSAERTGGSVSTLTIQRTQQEDSAVYLCASSLSDTQYFGPGTRLTVL.

V is TRBV5-1 and J is TRBJ1-1; 8 nucleotides align to TRBD1. This CDR3 has 15 residues. J gave up 3 bases and V 2 bases, and 6 bases lay outside the gene matches. Germline loops: CDR1 SGHRS, CDR2 YFSETQ. For the CDR3, the DNA is TGCGCCAGCAGCTTCCGGACAGGGACTTACACTGAAGCTTTCTTT. This sequence encodes CASSFRTGTYTEAFF. Supplemented by reference TRBV5-1 and TRBJ1-1, the full variable domain reads KAGVTQTPRYLIKTRGQQVTLSCSPISGHRSVSWYQQTPGQGLQFLFEYFSETQRNKGNFPGRFSGRQFSNSRSEMNVSTLELGDSALYLCASSFRTGTYTEAFFGQGTRLTVV.

The chain carries TRBV4-3 and TRBJ2-3, with 10 nucleotides matching TRBD2. CDR1 and CDR2 from the germline V gene are LGHNA and YSLEER. This CDR3 has 17 amino acids. Unmatched junction bases numbered 9, after V lost 2 bases and J lost 4 bases. In DNA form, the CDR3 reads TGCGCCAGCAGCCAACAAAGCGGGGGGGCTTTTTCAGATACGCAGTATTTT. Protein: CASSQQSGGAFSDTQYF.